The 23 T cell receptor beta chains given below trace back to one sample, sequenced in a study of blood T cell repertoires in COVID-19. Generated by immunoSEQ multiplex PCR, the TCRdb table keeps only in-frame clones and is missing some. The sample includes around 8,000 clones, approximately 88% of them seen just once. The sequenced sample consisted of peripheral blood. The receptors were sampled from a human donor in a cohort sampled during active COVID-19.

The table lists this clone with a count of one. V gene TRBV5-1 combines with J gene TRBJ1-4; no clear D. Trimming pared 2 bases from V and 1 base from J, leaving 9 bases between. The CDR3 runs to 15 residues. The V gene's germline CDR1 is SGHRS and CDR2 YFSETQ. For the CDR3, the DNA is TGCGCCAGCAGCTTCGGGGTTAAAACTAATGAAAAACTGTTTTTT. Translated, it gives CASSFGVKTNEKLFF.

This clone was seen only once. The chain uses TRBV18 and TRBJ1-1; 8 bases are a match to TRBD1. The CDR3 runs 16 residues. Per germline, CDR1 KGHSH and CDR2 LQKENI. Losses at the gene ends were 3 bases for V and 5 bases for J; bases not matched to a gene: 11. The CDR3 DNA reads TGTGCCAGCTCACCTATCACGGCCAGGGGGCGAACTGAAGCTTTCTTT. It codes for CASSPITARGRTEAFF. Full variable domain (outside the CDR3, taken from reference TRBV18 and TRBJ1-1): NAGVMQNPRHLVRRRGQEARLRCSPMKGHSHVYWYRQLPEEGLKFMVYLQKENIIDESGMPKERFSAEFPKEGPSILRIQQVVRGDSAAYFCASSPITARGRTEAFFGQGTRLTVV.

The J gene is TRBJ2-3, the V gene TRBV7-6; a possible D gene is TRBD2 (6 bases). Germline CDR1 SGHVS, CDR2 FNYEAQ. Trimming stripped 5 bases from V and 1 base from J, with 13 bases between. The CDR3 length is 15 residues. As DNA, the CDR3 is TGTGCCAGCAGCGACGGGACTCGTGGCACAGATACGCAGTATTTT. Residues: CASSDGTRGTDTQYF.

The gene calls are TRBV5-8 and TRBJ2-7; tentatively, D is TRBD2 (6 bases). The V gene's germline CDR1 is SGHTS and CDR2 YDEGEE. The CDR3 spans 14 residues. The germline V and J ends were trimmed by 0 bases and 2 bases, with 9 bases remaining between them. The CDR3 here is CASSLGPGAYEQYF. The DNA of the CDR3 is TGTGCCAGCAGCTTGGGGCCGGGGGCCTACGAGCAGTACTTC.

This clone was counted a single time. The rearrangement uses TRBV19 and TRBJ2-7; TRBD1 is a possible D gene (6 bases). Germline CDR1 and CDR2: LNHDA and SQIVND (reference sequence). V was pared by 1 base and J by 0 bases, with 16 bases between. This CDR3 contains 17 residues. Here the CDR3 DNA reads TGTGCCAGTAGTATAGGGACAGTATACACCTACTCCTACGAGCAGTACTTC. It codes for CASSIGTVYTYSYEQYF.

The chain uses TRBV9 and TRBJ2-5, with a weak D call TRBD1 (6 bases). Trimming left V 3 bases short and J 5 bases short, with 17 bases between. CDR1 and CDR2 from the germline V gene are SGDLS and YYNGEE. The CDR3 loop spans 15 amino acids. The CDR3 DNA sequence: TGTGCCAGCAGCGCGTTCGACTTTCAGGGGGAGACCCAGTACTTC. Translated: CASSAFDFQGETQYF.

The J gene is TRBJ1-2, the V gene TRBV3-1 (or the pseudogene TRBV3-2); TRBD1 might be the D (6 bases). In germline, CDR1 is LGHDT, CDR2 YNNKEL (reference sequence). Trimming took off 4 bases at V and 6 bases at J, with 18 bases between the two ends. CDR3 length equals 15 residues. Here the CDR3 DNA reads TGTGCCAGCAGCCCATTAGGGGGGGTTCGGGATGGCTACACCTTC. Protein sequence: CASSPLGGVRDGYTF.

This chain's CDR3 is CATGDTGELFF. In nucleotides, the CDR3 is TGTGCAACAGGAGACACCGGGGAGCTGTTTTTT. V usage is TRBV6-5 and J usage is TRBJ2-2; D might be TRBD1 (5 bases). There are 11 residues in the CDR3. CDR1 is MNHEY and CDR2 is SVGAGI in the germline V gene.

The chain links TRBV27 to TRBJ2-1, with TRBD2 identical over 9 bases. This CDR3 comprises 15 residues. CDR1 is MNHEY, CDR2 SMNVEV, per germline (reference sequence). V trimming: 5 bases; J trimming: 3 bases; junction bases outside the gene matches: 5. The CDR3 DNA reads TGTGCCAGCAGTCTTAGCGGGAGCGGCTACAATGAGCAGTTCTTC. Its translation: CASSLSGSGYNEQFF.

The CDR3 reads CASSRDRIAEQNKGEQFF. DNA for the CDR3: TGTGCCAGCAGCAGAGATAGAATAGCGGAGCAGAACAAGGGTGAGCAGTTCTTC. This rearrangement joins TRBV2 to TRBJ2-1, with D maybe TRBD2 (6 bases). The V end lost 6 bases, the J end lost 9 bases, and 30 bases lay between the germline ends. The germline V gene encodes CDR1 SNHLY and CDR2 FYNNEI. The CDR3 covers 18 residues. The whole variable domain, remainder taken from reference TRBV2 and TRBJ2-1, is EPEVTQTPSHQVTQMGQEVILRCVPISNHLYFYWYRQILGQKVEFLVSFYNNEISEKSEIFDDQFSVERPDGSNFTLKIRSTKLEDSAMYFCASSRDRIAEQNKGEQFFGPGTRLTVL.

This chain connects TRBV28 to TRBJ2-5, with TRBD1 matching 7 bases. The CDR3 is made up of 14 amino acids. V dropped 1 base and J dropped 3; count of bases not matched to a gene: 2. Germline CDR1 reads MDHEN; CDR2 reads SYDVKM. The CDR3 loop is CASSLLDREETQYF. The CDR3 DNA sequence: TGTGCCAGCAGTTTATTAGACAGGGAAGAGACCCAGTACTTC. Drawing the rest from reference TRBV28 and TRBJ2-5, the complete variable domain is DVKVTQSSRYLVKRTGEKVFLECVQDMDHENMFWYRQDPGLGLRLIYFSYDVKMKEKGDIPEGYSVSREKKERFSLILESASTNQTSMYLCASSLLDREETQYFGPGTRLLVL.

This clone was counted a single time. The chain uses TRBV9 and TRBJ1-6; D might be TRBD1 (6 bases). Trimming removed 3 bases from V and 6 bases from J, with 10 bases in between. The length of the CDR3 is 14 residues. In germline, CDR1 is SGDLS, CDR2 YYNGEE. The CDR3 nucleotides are TGTGCCAGCAGCGATTCCAGGGGTAATTCACCCCTCCACTTT. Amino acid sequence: CASSDSRGNSPLHF.

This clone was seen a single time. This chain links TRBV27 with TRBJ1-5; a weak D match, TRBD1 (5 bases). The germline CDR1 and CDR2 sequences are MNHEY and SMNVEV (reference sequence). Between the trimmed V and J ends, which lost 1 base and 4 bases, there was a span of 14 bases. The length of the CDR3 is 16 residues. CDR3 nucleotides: TGTGCCAGCAGTTTATTCGGGGGGATAGCTAATCAGCCCCAGCATTTT. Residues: CASSLFGGIANQPQHF.

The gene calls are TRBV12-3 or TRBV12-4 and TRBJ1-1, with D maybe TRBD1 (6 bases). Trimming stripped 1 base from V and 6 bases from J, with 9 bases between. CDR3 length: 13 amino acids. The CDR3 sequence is CASSLEQGSEAFF. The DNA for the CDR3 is TGTGCCAGCAGTTTAGAACAGGGCTCTGAAGCTTTCTTT.

The CDR3 here is CASSHPGARGGIRGYTF. CDR3 coding DNA: TGCGCCAGCAGCCACCCCGGGGCTCGCGGGGGTATTCGTGGCTACACCTTC. The chain combines TRBV4-1 with TRBJ1-2; TRBD1 is a possible D gene (5 bases). The V end was cut by 3 bases, the J end by 7 bases, with 24 bases between. Germline lookup yields CDR1 MGHRA and CDR2 YSYEKL. The CDR3 is made up of 17 amino acids.

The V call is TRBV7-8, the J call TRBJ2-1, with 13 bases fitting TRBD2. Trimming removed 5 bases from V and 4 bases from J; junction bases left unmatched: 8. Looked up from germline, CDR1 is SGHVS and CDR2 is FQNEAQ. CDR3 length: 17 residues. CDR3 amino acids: CASSPRTSGSGYNEQFF. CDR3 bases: TGTGCCAGCAGCCCAAGGACTAGCGGGAGTGGATACAATGAGCAGTTCTTC.

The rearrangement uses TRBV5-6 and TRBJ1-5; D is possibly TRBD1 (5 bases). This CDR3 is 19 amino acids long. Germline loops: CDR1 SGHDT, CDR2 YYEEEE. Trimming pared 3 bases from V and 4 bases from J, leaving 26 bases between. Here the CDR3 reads CASSSMRSGSGARNQPQHF. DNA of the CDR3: TGTGCCAGCAGCTCCATGAGGAGCGGCAGCGGGGCTCGTAATCAGCCCCAGCATTTT.

CDR3 region: CASRNTGGAKNIQYF. The CDR3, as DNA: TGTGCCAGCAGGAACACAGGGGGCGCCAAAAACATTCAGTACTTC. V gene TRBV5-4 combines with J gene TRBJ2-4, with 9 bases matching TRBD1. CDR3 size: 15 residues. CDR1 and CDR2 from the germline V gene are SGHNT and YYREEE (reference sequence). Trimming removed 5 bases from V and 1 base from J; junction bases left unmatched: 4.

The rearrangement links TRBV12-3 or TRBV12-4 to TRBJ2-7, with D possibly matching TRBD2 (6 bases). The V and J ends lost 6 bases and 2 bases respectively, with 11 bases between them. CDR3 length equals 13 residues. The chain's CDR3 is CASRGLFPYEQYF. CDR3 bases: TGTGCCAGCAGGGGACTCTTTCCCTACGAGCAGTACTTC.

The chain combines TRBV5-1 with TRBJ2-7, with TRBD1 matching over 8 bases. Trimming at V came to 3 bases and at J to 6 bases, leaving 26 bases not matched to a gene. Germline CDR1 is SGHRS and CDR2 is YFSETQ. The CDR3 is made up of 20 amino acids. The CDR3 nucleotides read TGCGCCAGCAGCTGGGCTGGACAGGGTGATGTGGGACTGGGTCGTGTCGAGCAGTACTTC. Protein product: CASSWAGQGDVGLGRVEQYF.

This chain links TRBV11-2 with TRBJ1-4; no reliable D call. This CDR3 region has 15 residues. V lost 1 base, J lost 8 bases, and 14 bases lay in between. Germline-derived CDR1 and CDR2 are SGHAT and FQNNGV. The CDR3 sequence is CASSLGFWAGEKLFF. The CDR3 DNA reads TGTGCCAGCAGCTTAGGATTTTGGGCGGGGGAAAAACTGTTTTTT.

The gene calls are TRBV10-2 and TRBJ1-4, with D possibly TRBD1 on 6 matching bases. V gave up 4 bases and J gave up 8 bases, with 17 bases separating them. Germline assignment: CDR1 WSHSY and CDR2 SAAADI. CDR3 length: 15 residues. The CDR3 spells CASSVITGIEEKLFF. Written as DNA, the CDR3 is TGCGCCAGCAGTGTCATAACAGGGATTGAAGAAAAACTGTTTTTT.

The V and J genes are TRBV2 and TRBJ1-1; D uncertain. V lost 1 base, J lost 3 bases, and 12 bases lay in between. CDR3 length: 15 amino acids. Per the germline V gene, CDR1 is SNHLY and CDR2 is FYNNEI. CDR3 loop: CASSEVWIGDTEAFF. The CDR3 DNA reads TGTGCCAGCAGTGAAGTTTGGATCGGGGACACTGAAGCTTTCTTT.